The clone carrying this T cell receptor (beta chain) occurred a few times. Antigen unknown. This specimen belongs to a study of identical twins. Study-wide findings and caveats: The authors noted that invariant MAIT and iNKT cells could partly confound zero-insertion analyses. Within beta out-of-frame sequences, the excess sharing observed between twins was weaker. Models, which agreed with sharing between unrelated individuals, nonetheless underestimated the out-of-frame TCR alpha sharing seen in monozygotic twins.

No donor was unhealthy or non-Caucasian. TCRdb reprocessed the 5' RACE reads via MiXCR and lists one record per CDR3 protein. In the table there are roughly 470,000 distinct CDR3 sequences, 14% of which are singletons. The CDR3 has 11 amino acids. The V end was cut by 4 bases, the J end by 2 bases, with 3 bases between. Germline CDR1 and CDR2: SGHKS and YYEKEE (reference sequence). The same data also went into a second study, on yellow fever vaccine responses in identical twins.

This chain connects TRBV5-5 to TRBJ1-1; D uncertain. The specimen sequenced was CD4+ T cells sorted from blood. The clonotype was recovered from a woman under 30 in good health. CDR3 residues: CASSHNTEAFF. The CDR3 DNA follows: TGTGCCAGCAGCCATAACACTGAAGCTTTCTTT.